Here is one T cell receptor (beta chain) with its context. Antigen unknown. Assay used: immunoSEQ multiplex PCR; TCRdb lists only in-frame clones, some missing. Of 150,000 or so clones listed, just under 90% are singletons. This CDR3 comprises 14 residues. Per germline, CDR1 SEHNR and CDR2 FQNEAQ (reference sequence). With 5 bases clipped from V and 3 bases from J, the junction kept 6 bases outside the gene matches. These data are taken from a study of cytomegalovirus exposure and HLA in healthy donors. General study results and limits: A list of around 160 TCR beta chains associated with cytomegalovirus was given.

The chain is built from TRBV7-9 and TRBJ1-2; 7 positions match TRBD1. The sequenced sample consisted of PBMCs. The TCR was taken from a woman aged 30 to 39 in good health and CMV-seropositive. The CDR3, as DNA: TGTGCCAGCAGCCGACAGGGTTTTTACTATGGCTACACCTTC. Its protein is CASSRQGFYYGYTF.